This T cell receptor (beta chain) emerged from a study of post-analysis software for immune sequencing data. Study observations and caveats: Normalized Chao1 diversity in multiple sclerosis patients fell significantly below that of controls. Roughly five TRBV segments were significantly more frequent in patients than in controls. TRBV5-6, TRBV5-1 and TRBV20-1 were among these segments.

cDNA libraries of TCR beta carried unique molecular identifiers. TCRdb reprocessed the PCR reads via MiXCR and lists one record per CDR3 protein. The profile shows about 800,000 distinct CDR3 sequences, 25% to 30% of them singletons. This CDR3 has 13 amino acids. CDR1 and CDR2 (germline): SGHRS, YFSETQ. The germline V and J ends were trimmed by 4 bases and 4 bases, with 11 bases remaining between them. Of note for this clonotype: The antigen is undetermined.

This receptor was identified in a girl under 18 with multiple sclerosis. The sample was blood. V and J are TRBV5-1 and TRBJ1-1; unclear D gene. The CDR3 sequence is CASSAAVGTEAFF. CDR3 nucleotides: TGCGCCAGCAGCGCGGCCGTTGGCACTGAAGCTTTCTTT.